Each of the 26 T cell receptor beta chains below was sequenced from the same sample in a study. The sorted Tregs were CD4+CD25+CD127-/low cells. TRBV12-4/TRBJ1-2 clonotypes were amplified with adaptor-ligated barcode primers. TCRdb used MiXCR to reprocess the multiplex PCR reads, holding one entry per CDR3 protein. The sample consists of 2,500 or so distinct CDR3 sequences, around 2.4% of them appearing once. Sequencing was performed on tumor-infiltrating Tregs sorted from the breast tumor. Receptors originate from a female donor with breast cancer.

In this sample, this clonotype is medium-sized. The chain links TRBV12-3 or TRBV12-4 to TRBJ1-2; TRBD1 aligns across 7 bases. CDR3 length: 15 residues. V shed 10 bases, J shed 4 bases, and the junction held 15 bases outside the gene matches. The CDR3 nucleotides read TGTGCCACCATGGAATGGTCCGGGACAGCCTATGGCTACACCTTC. Its translation is CATMEWSGTAYGYTF.

Within the sample, this clonotype is medium-sized. V and J are TRBV12-3 or TRBV12-4 and TRBJ1-2; D remains unclear. V lost 1 base, J lost 4 bases, and 7 bases lay in between. The CDR3 consists of 13 residues. The CDR3 is CASSLGQPYGYTF. The CDR3 DNA reads TGTGCCAGCAGTTTAGGGCAGCCCTATGGCTACACCTTC.

This clonotype is medium-sized in the sample. The chain recombines TRBV12-3 or TRBV12-4 with TRBJ1-2; D is ambiguous. Trimming stripped 5 bases from V and 0 bases from J, with 10 bases between. This CDR3 comprises 14 residues. This CDR3 is CASSREIPNYGYTF. Here the CDR3 DNA reads TGTGCCAGCAGTCGGGAAATACCTAACTATGGCTACACCTTC.

This clonotype is termed medium-sized (0.01 to 0.1%). The junction departs from germline at one end; a sequencing error may be responsible. The rearrangement joins TRBV12-3 or TRBV12-4 to TRBJ1-2; 10 bases agree with TRBD1. The CDR3 spans 13 residues. The CDR3: CASSYTGTGDGNF. The CDR3 DNA is TGTGCCAGCAGTTATACCGGGACAGGGGACGGGAACTTC.

This clonotype is medium-sized (0.01 to 0.1%) by share. This chain uses TRBV12-3 or TRBV12-4 with TRBJ1-2; D unclear. V lost 3 bases and J lost 0, with 5 bases in between. This CDR3 region has 13 residues. The CDR3 sequence is CASSFSANYGYTF. The CDR3 DNA is TGTGCCAGCAGTTTCTCAGCTAACTATGGCTACACCTTC.

This clonotype was counted ten times or more. The chain recombines TRBV12-3 or TRBV12-4 with TRBJ1-2; 7 bases are shared with TRBD1. The CDR3 is 15 residues long. After removal of 4 bases from V and 4 bases from J, the junction contained 9 bases not matched to a gene. The CDR3 DNA follows: TGTGCCAGCAGTTATTCCGGGACAGACTCCTATGGCTACACCTTC. The encoded protein is CASSYSGTDSYGYTF.

This clonotype is labeled as medium-sized. This chain connects TRBV12-3 or TRBV12-4 to TRBJ1-2; D call uncertain. V dropped 5 bases and J dropped 4 bases, with 11 bases sitting between them. CDR3 length equals 13 residues. This chain's CDR3 is CASSNRLTYGYTF. The CDR3 bases are TGTGCCAGCAGTAACAGACTGACCTATGGCTACACCTTC.

This clonotype is judged medium-sized (0.01 to 0.1%). This sequence joins TRBV12-3 or TRBV12-4 and TRBJ1-2; 7 positions match TRBD1. CDR3 length: 15 residues. The J segment lost 2 bases and the V segment lost 2 bases, leaving 5 bases of the junction unmatched. DNA for the CDR3: TGTGCCAGCAGTTTACTACAGGGGCGCAACTATGGCTACACCTTC. Its protein product is CASSLLQGRNYGYTF.

This clonotype ranks as medium-sized. V gene TRBV12-3 or TRBV12-4 combines with J gene TRBJ1-2, with 10 bases that match TRBD1. CDR3 size: 14 residues. With V trimmed by 8 bases and J by 4 bases, 7 bases remained unmatched. For the CDR3, the DNA is TGTGCCAGCGCCCGGGACAGGGGAGGCTATGGCTACACCTTC. It specifies CASARDRGGYGYTF.

This clonotype is medium-sized. CDR3 DNA sequence: TGTGCCAGCACCCCTCTGACAGGCACCTATGGCTACACCTTC. Its protein product is CASTPLTGTYGYTF. The chain is built from TRBV12-3 or TRBV12-4 and TRBJ1-2; D possibly corresponds to TRBD1 (6 bases). V was cut by 7 bases and J by 4 bases, with 16 bases left in between. The CDR3 totals 14 residues.

This clonotype was recorded many times. The rearrangement joins TRBV12-3 or TRBV12-4 to TRBJ1-2, with D maybe TRBD1 (5 bases). There are 14 residues in the CDR3. The germline V and J ends were trimmed by 5 bases and 5 bases, with 15 bases remaining between them. CDR3 DNA: TGTGCCAGCAGTCCCGGACACTTCGCTTATGGCTACACCTTC. As protein: CASSPGHFAYGYTF.

By sample share, this clonotype is medium-sized. The CDR3 sequence is CASSTYTGDYGYTF. CDR3 DNA: TGTGCCAGCAGCACATATACAGGGGACTATGGCTACACCTTC. The chain employs TRBV12-3 or TRBV12-4 and TRBJ1-2; 7 nucleotides agree with TRBD1. The CDR3 runs to 14 residues. Trimming cost V 6 bases and J 3 bases; bases outside gene matches: 7.

This clonotype is medium-sized in the sample. The V gene is TRBV12-3 or TRBV12-4, the J gene TRBJ1-2, with TRBD1 matching over 7 bases. Unmatched junction bases numbered 5, after V lost 6 bases and J lost 4 bases. This CDR3 contains 13 residues. This CDR3 reads CASSPGQPYGYTF. As DNA, the CDR3 is TGTGCCAGCAGCCCGGGACAGCCCTATGGCTACACCTTC.

This clonotype is categorized as medium-sized. The chain has TRBV12-3 or TRBV12-4 and TRBJ1-2; D gene ambiguous. The V end lost 5 bases, the J end lost 8 bases, and 18 bases lay between the germline ends. This CDR3 is built from 14 residues. The CDR3 DNA follows: TGTGCCAGCAGTCTCATCGGGGAGGGCGGAGGCTACACCTTC. Protein: CASSLIGEGGGYTF.

In its sample, this clonotype ranks as medium-sized. The chain joins TRBV12-3 or TRBV12-4 to TRBJ1-2; D is undetermined. This CDR3 contains 13 residues. V was cut by 3 bases and J by 6 bases, with 11 bases left in between. CDR3 sequence reads: CASSLTTQNGYTF. The DNA for the CDR3 is TGTGCCAGCAGTTTGACCACACAGAATGGCTACACCTTC.

This clonotype is medium-sized in the sample. The chain employs TRBV12-3 or TRBV12-4 and TRBJ1-2; D is possibly TRBD1 (6 bases). The CDR3 totals 15 residues. Trimming took off 5 bases at V and 4 bases at J, with 17 bases between the two ends. The CDR3 loop reads CASSNPSQGVYGYTF. The CDR3 region has the DNA TGTGCCAGCAGTAACCCCTCACAGGGAGTCTATGGCTACACCTTC.

This clonotype is medium-sized within its sample. The chain is built from TRBV12-3 or TRBV12-4 and TRBJ1-2; possible D gene TRBD1, 5 bases. Between the trimmed V and J ends, which lost 2 bases and 0 bases, there was a span of 22 bases. The CDR3 has 19 amino acids. The CDR3 region has the DNA TGTGCCAGCAGTTTAAGGGGTCGGAGAGGGGCCCTGACTAACTATGGCTACACCTTC. Translating it yields CASSLRGRRGALTNYGYTF.

Sample share makes this clonotype medium-sized. The CDR3 coding sequence is TGTGCCAGCAGTCGCCCGCGACAGGGGTATAACTATGGCTACACCTTC. Translating it yields CASSRPRQGYNYGYTF. The chain is built from TRBV12-3 or TRBV12-4 and TRBJ1-2; 8 nucleotides match TRBD1. The CDR3 is 16 amino acids. The V segment lost 5 bases and the J segment 1 base; nucleotides outside the gene matches: 9.

This clonotype counts as medium-sized (0.01 to 0.1%). The rearrangement joins TRBV12-3 or TRBV12-4 to TRBJ1-2, with D unresolved. This CDR3 has 13 amino acids. Trimming shortened V by 2 bases and J by 2 bases, and 6 bases separated the two germline ends. The CDR3 protein is CASSLIQNYGYTF. The CDR3 nucleotides read TGTGCCAGCAGTTTAATACAAAACTATGGCTACACCTTC.

By sample share, this clonotype is medium-sized. The chain carries TRBV12-3 or TRBV12-4 and TRBJ1-2, with unresolved D. The CDR3 runs to 14 residues. The ends were cut back, 6 bases at V and 3 bases at J, with 14 bases in the middle. CDR3: CASSWGEVYYGYTF. DNA for the CDR3: TGTGCCAGCAGCTGGGGAGAAGTTTACTATGGCTACACCTTC.

Judged by abundance, this clonotype is medium-sized. The genes are TRBV12-3 or TRBV12-4 and TRBJ1-2, with 8 bases that match TRBD1. Germline trimming cut 5 bases from V and 4 bases from J; bases unmatched to any gene: 9. The CDR3 covers 15 residues. In DNA, the CDR3 is TGTGCCAGCAGTCCCGTTCGGACAGGGATCTATGGCTACACCTTC. Its protein product is CASSPVRTGIYGYTF.

By its share, this clonotype is medium-sized (0.01 to 0.1%). The chain carries TRBV12-3 or TRBV12-4 and TRBJ1-2, with D maybe TRBD1 (6 bases). The CDR3 consists of 17 residues. V lost 5 bases, J lost 7 bases, and 26 bases lay in between. The CDR3 sequence is CASSEHQQGRASLGYTF. The CDR3 bases are TGTGCCAGCAGTGAGCACCAACAGGGTCGGGCCTCTCTTGGCTACACCTTC.

Within the sample, this clonotype is medium-sized. The chain has TRBV12-3 or TRBV12-4 and TRBJ1-2, with D tentatively TRBD1 (6 bases). CDR3 length: 13 amino acids. V lost 5 bases, J lost 7 bases, and 14 bases lay in between. CDR3: CASSDQQGAGYTF. The CDR3 bases are TGTGCCAGCAGTGATCAACAGGGAGCTGGCTACACCTTC.

By sample fraction, this clonotype is medium-sized. The rearrangement links TRBV12-3 or TRBV12-4 to TRBJ1-2; D uncertain. Trimming took 3 bases from V and 4 from J, leaving 15 bases between them. The CDR3 sequence is 15 residues long. CDR3 nucleotides: TGTGCCAGCAGTTTCGCTCCGCAAACCCTCTATGGCTACACCTTC. Translation: CASSFAPQTLYGYTF.

This clonotype counts as medium-sized. The rearrangement links TRBV12-3 or TRBV12-4 to TRBJ1-2; D might be TRBD1 (6 bases). V lost 6 bases, J lost 0 bases, and 11 bases lay in between. The CDR3 totals 14 residues. CDR3 bases: TGTGCCAGCAGCCGGACAGTAGCTAACTATGGCTACACCTTC. Its translation is CASSRTVANYGYTF.

Judged by abundance, this clonotype is medium-sized. The chain joins TRBV12-3 or TRBV12-4 to TRBJ1-2; possible D gene TRBD1, 5 bases. The CDR3 consists of 15 residues. V lost 2 bases, J lost 1 base, and 11 bases lay in between. The CDR3 DNA reads TGTGCCAGCAGTTTATCCGGGGCTTATAACTATGGCTACACCTTC. Its protein is CASSLSGAYNYGYTF.